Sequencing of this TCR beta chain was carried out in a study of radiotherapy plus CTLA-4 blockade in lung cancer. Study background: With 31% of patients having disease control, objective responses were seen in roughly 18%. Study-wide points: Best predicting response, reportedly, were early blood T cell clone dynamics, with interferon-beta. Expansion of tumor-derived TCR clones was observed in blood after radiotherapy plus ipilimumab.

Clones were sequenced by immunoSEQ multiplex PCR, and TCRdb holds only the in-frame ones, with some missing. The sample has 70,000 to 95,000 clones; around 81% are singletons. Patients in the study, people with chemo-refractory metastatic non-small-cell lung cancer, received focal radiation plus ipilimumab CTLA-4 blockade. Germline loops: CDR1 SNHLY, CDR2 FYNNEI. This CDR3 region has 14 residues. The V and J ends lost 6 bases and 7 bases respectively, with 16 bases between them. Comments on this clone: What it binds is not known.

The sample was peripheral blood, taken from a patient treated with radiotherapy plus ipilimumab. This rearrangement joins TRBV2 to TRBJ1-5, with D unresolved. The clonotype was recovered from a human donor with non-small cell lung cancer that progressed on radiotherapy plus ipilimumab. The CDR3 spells CASSPGGSYQPQHF. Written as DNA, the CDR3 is TGTGCCAGCAGCCCAGGCGGGTCGTACCAGCCCCAGCATTTT. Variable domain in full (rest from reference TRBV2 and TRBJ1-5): EPEVTQTPSHQVTQMGQEVILRCVPISNHLYFYWYRQILGQKVEFLVSFYNNEISEKSEIFDDQFSVERPDGSNFTLKIRSTKLEDSAMYFCASSPGGSYQPQHFGDGTRLSIL.